This T cell receptor (beta chain) originates from a study of blood T cell repertoires in COVID-19. Study-level background: Sample material is recorded as cDNA or gDNA derived from T cells, B-cell-depleted T cells, or PBMCs.

Seattle's cohort entered during active infection and was followed longitudinally. With 2 bases clipped from V and 2 bases from J, the junction kept 4 bases outside the gene matches. The length of the CDR3 is 15 residues. The germline V gene has CDR1 SGHDT and CDR2 YYEEEE. Original handling: Estimation of nucleated cell counts relied on the amplification of reference gene primers. Sequencing was performed with immunoSEQ multiplex PCR; in TCRdb, only in-frame clones are kept and a portion is missing. Clone size and V and J calls were adopted from that table, with D and trimming inferred from the DNA. This table holds around 250,000 clones, roughly 89% found once.

The source of this sequence is a woman aged 55-70 years with COVID-19, enrolled during active disease. Source material: peripheral blood. This chain links TRBV5-6 with TRBJ1-3; TRBD1 agrees at 7 bases. CDR3 DNA sequence: TGTGCCAGCAGCTTTCCTACAGGGGCTGGAAACACCATATATTTT. This translates into CASSFPTGAGNTIYF.